This TCR beta chain was retrieved from a study of cytomegalovirus exposure and HLA in healthy donors. Study context: Among approximately 390 genotyped donors, about 85% fell in the Caucasian-associated ancestry cluster. Study conclusions and caveats: The authors assumed roughly uniform sequencing depth across donors for presence/absence analyses. An analysis that was carried out later associated approximately 17,000 TCR beta sequences with HLA alleles at 0.05 false discovery rate.

The J segment lost 0 bases and the V segment lost 4 bases, leaving 7 bases of the junction unmatched. This CDR3 spans 17 amino acids. The germline V gene encodes CDR1 LNHDA and CDR2 SQIVND (reference sequence). The PCR employed 60 Vbeta primers together with 13 Jbeta primers. Generated by immunoSEQ multiplex PCR, the TCRdb table keeps only in-frame clones and is missing some. Here the sample spans 170,000 or so clones, 75% to 85% being singletons. Nominal health characterized the donors when sampled, though unrecorded immune exposures were likely. The table lists this clone with a few counts. Its target is unknown.

The chain combines TRBV19 with TRBJ2-5; TRBD2 matches 11 bases. Sequenced material: PBMCs. This clonotype was sampled from a woman aged 45-59 years in good health and CMV-seropositive. CDR3 loop: CASSTITSGGNQETQYF. In nucleotides, the CDR3 is TGTGCCAGTAGTACCATTACTAGCGGGGGAAACCAAGAGACCCAGTACTTC.